A single sample is the source of the 5 T cell receptor beta chains below, sequenced in a study of blood T cell repertoires in COVID-19. TCRdb's table, derived via immunoSEQ multiplex PCR, lists solely in-frame clones and lacks some. Among about 100,000 clones, around 84% were seen once, and the ten largest hold about 1.8%. Source material: peripheral blood. The receptors derive from a woman in her 70s with active or convalescent COVID-19.

The gene calls are TRBV7-9 and TRBJ2-5; TRBD1 aligns across 8 bases. Germline V gene data show CDR1 as SEHNR and CDR2 as FQNEAQ (reference sequence). This CDR3 is built from 15 residues. V trimming: 5 bases; J trimming: 1 base; junction bases outside the gene matches: 6. This chain's CDR3 is CASSRGQGPQETQYF. The DNA for the CDR3 is TGTGCCAGCAGCCGTGGACAGGGACCCCAAGAGACCCAGTACTTC.

The rearrangement joins TRBV7-6 to TRBJ2-1; D is perhaps TRBD2 (7 bases). V lost 5 bases and J 7 bases, leaving 21 bases between the germline ends. From germline, CDR1 is SGHVS and CDR2 FNYEAQ. The CDR3 covers 16 residues. The CDR3 loop reads CASSLRGGRGTNEQFF. As DNA, the CDR3 is TGTGCCAGCAGCCTAAGGGGGGGCAGGGGAACGAATGAGCAGTTCTTC.

This clone was detected once. V is TRBV4-1 and J is TRBJ1-1; TRBD1 matches 7 bases. This CDR3 is 14 amino acids long. Trimming took 1 base from V and 1 from J; bases not matched to a gene: 0. Germline CDR1 reads MGHRA; CDR2 reads YSYEKL. The CDR3 bases are TGCGCCAGCAGCCAAGGGGACAGGAACACTGAAGCTTTCTTT. Translating gives CASSQGDRNTEAFF.

The J gene is TRBJ2-7, the V gene TRBV28; D not certain. The CDR3 is made up of 13 amino acids. Germline lookup yields CDR1 MDHEN and CDR2 SYDVKM. V was clipped by 4 bases and J by 0 bases, with 7 bases between them. The CDR3 loop is CASSSPGSYEQYF. The CDR3 nucleotides are TGTGCCAGCAGTTCCCCCGGCTCCTACGAGCAGTACTTC.

The CDR3 loop is CASNFAGGGEQYF. The CDR3 DNA sequence: TGTGCCAGCAATTTTGCGGGAGGAGGCGAGCAGTACTTC. The genes are TRBV2 and TRBJ2-7; TRBD2 aligns across 8 bases. CDR1 and CDR2 from the germline V gene are SNHLY and FYNNEI. Germline trimming cut 7 bases from V and 6 bases from J; bases unmatched to any gene: 8. The CDR3 is 13 residues long.